The 18 T cell receptor beta chains below come from one sample, sequenced in a study of OX40 agonist ivuxolimab in advanced cancers. Libraries were prepared by immunoSEQ multiplex PCR; TCRdb keeps only in-frame clonotypes and omits some of them. The sample lists 65,000 to 75,000 clones, around 87% occurring once. The specimen was CD4+ or CD8+ T cells sorted from blood, collected in a trial of the OX40 agonist ivuxolimab. These receptors all come from an adult with an advanced solid tumor such as melanoma, head and neck, liver or kidney cancer.

This clone was seen a single time. The rearrangement joins TRBV27 to TRBJ1-2; perhaps TRBD1 as D (5 bases). The germline V gene has CDR1 MNHEY and CDR2 SMNVEV (reference sequence). The V and J ends lost 4 bases and 0 bases respectively, with 6 bases between them. This CDR3 spans 13 amino acids. CDR3 nucleotides: TGTGCCAGCAGTTCACAGGCTAACTATGGCTACACCTTC. Protein sequence: CASSSQANYGYTF.

This chain joins TRBV5-6 and TRBJ1-6; D possibly corresponds to TRBD1 (5 bases). V was pared by 0 bases and J by 8 bases, with 9 bases between. Looked up from germline, CDR1 is SGHDT and CDR2 is YYEEEE. The CDR3 runs to 14 residues. CDR3: CASSLVGVDSPLHF. The CDR3 DNA is TGTGCCAGCAGCTTGGTGGGGGTGGATTCACCCCTCCACTTT.

V usage is TRBV20-1 and J usage is TRBJ1-2, with D maybe TRBD1 (5 bases). This CDR3 is built from 11 residues. Germline CDR1 reads DFQATT; CDR2 reads SNEGSKA (reference sequence). Trimming left V 5 bases short and J 4 bases short, with 8 bases between. For the CDR3, the DNA is TGCAGTGCTGGGGGGGGCTATGGCTACACCTTC. Translated: CSAGGGYGYTF.

This clone was found a few times. This chain joins TRBV28 and TRBJ2-3; D not resolved. Germline V lookup: CDR1 MDHEN, CDR2 SYDVKM. V dropped 4 bases and J dropped 2 bases, with 10 bases sitting between them. The CDR3 sequence is 14 residues long. The CDR3 DNA reads as TGTGCCAGCAGTTCTCCTGGGTACACAGATACGCAGTATTTT. This translates into CASSSPGYTDTQYF.

This clone was found once. The genes are TRBV6-5 and TRBJ1-2, with D perhaps TRBD1 (5 bases). The CDR3 contains 15 residues. CDR1 is MNHEY and CDR2 is SVGAGI in the germline V gene. The V gene lost 0 bases and the J gene lost 4 bases, with 12 bases spanning the gap. The CDR3 region is CASSYSQGLAYGYTF. The CDR3 coding sequence is TGTGCCAGCAGTTACTCGCAGGGCTTGGCCTATGGCTACACCTTC.

The J gene is TRBJ2-5, the V gene TRBV5-1; no reliable D call. The CDR3 extends over 14 amino acids. Trimming took off 7 bases at V and 2 bases at J, with 15 bases between the two ends. Germline-derived CDR1 and CDR2 are SGHRS and YFSETQ. CDR3: CASSPGGSQETQYF. The DNA of the CDR3 is TGCGCCAGCTCCCCGGGCGGTTCTCAAGAGACCCAGTACTTC.

The chain carries TRBV11-3 and TRBJ1-2; perhaps TRBD1 as D (6 bases). This CDR3 spans 14 amino acids. V was clipped by 3 bases and J by 3 bases, with 11 bases between them. From germline, CDR1 is SGHNT and CDR2 YENEEA. Here the CDR3 DNA reads TGTGCCAGCAGCTTGGCAGGGGCAGACTATGGCTACACCTTC. This gives the protein CASSLAGADYGYTF.

The CDR3 loop is CASSLQGAFNQPQHF. The CDR3 DNA sequence: TGCGCCAGCAGCTTACAGGGAGCCTTCAATCAGCCCCAGCATTTT. The chain uses TRBV5-1 and TRBJ1-5, with TRBD1 as a possible D gene (6 bases). The CDR3 consists of 15 residues. Per the germline V gene, CDR1 is SGHRS and CDR2 is YFSETQ. V lost 2 bases, J lost 3 bases, and 12 bases lay in between.

V usage is TRBV2 and J usage is TRBJ2-1, with TRBD1 identical over 10 bases. Germline assignment: CDR1 SNHLY and CDR2 FYNNEI. V gave up 2 bases and J gave up 4 bases; unmatched junction bases: 5. This CDR3 spans 16 amino acids. The CDR3 sequence: CASSERDRGSYNEQFF. CDR3 coding DNA: TGTGCCAGCAGTGAAAGGGACAGGGGATCGTACAATGAGCAGTTCTTC.

The V and J genes are TRBV2 and TRBJ1-3; D is possibly TRBD1 (5 bases). The germline V gene encodes CDR1 SNHLY and CDR2 FYNNEI. The CDR3 totals 17 residues. Trimming pared 3 bases from V and 0 bases from J, leaving 15 bases between. CDR3 in amino acids: CASSEGLGRSSGNTIYF. CDR3 nucleotides: TGTGCCAGCAGTGAGGGCTTGGGGCGGAGCTCTGGAAACACCATATATTTT.

The genes are TRBV30 and TRBJ1-4; D is unresolved. V gave up 3 bases and J gave up 8 bases, with 10 bases separating them. This CDR3 is 12 amino acids long. Germline CDR1 reads GTSNPN; CDR2 reads SVGIG (reference sequence). CDR3 in amino acids: CAWSQGREKLFF. The CDR3 bases are TGTGCCTGGAGCCAAGGCCGGGAAAAACTGTTTTTT. The variable domain in full, completed from reference TRBV30 and TRBJ1-4, reads SQTIHQWPATLVQPVGSPLSLECTVEGTSNPNLYWYRQAAGRGLQLLFYSVGIGQISSEVPQNLSASRPQDRQFILSSKKLLLSDSGFYLCAWSQGREKLFFGSGTQLSVL.

This clone was observed once. The CDR3 sequence: CASSRDSFSGNTIYF. The CDR3, as DNA: TGTGCCAGCAGCCGGGACAGTTTCTCTGGAAACACCATATATTTT. The chain uses TRBV7-2 and TRBJ1-3; 7 nucleotides align to TRBD1. The length of the CDR3 is 15 residues. The trim removed 5 bases at V and 0 bases at J, leaving 4 bases unmatched. From germline, CDR1 is SGHTA and CDR2 FQGNSA.

This sequence joins TRBV29-1 and TRBJ1-1; D ambiguous. With 3 bases removed from V and 5 bases from J, the gap between germline ends came to 10 bases. Germline V gives CDR1 SQVTM, CDR2 ANQGSEA. The CDR3 consists of 12 residues. CDR3 bases: TGCAGCGTTGACTACCTAGGGACTGAAGCTTTCTTT. Protein: CSVDYLGTEAFF.

The chain joins TRBV28 to TRBJ2-7, with TRBD2 matching 8 bases. Germline V lookup: CDR1 MDHEN, CDR2 SYDVKM. The CDR3 is 13 residues long. The V segment lost 6 bases and the J segment 6 bases; nucleotides outside the gene matches: 7. The CDR3 is CASSRGGDPEQYF. The DNA of the CDR3 is TGTGCCAGCAGCCGGGGGGGGGATCCCGAGCAGTACTTC.

The chain joins TRBV18 to TRBJ2-3, with a possible D match to TRBD2 (6 bases). Germline V gene sequence: CDR1 KGHSH, CDR2 LQKENI. CDR3 length equals 15 residues. Trimming removed 2 bases at V and 6 bases at J, with 15 bases between. The CDR3 reads CASSPASLRGDTQYF. The CDR3 bases are TGTGCCAGCTCACCAGCATCCCTTCGGGGGGATACGCAGTATTTT.

This chain uses TRBV6-5 with TRBJ2-2, with 10 positions matching TRBD1. Germline values: CDR1 MNHEY, CDR2 SVGAGI. Unmatched junction bases numbered 5, after V lost 3 bases and J lost 4 bases. The CDR3 totals 16 residues. CDR3 in DNA: TGTGCCAGCAGTTATACCGGGACAGGGGTCACCGGGGAGCTGTTTTTT. It codes for CASSYTGTGVTGELFF.

The chain combines TRBV5-5 with TRBJ2-6; D remains ambiguous. CDR3 length: 18 residues. The V end lost 1 base, the J end lost 2 bases, and 16 bases lay between the germline ends. The V gene's germline CDR1 is SGHKS and CDR2 YYEKEE (reference sequence). The CDR3 sequence is CASSLLQTPRPGANVLTF. As DNA, the CDR3 is TGTGCCAGCAGCTTGCTACAAACCCCTCGACCTGGGGCCAACGTCCTGACTTTC.

The chain joins TRBV9 to TRBJ2-1; TRBD1 might be the D (5 bases). The CDR3 totals 15 residues. Germline CDR1 reads SGDLS; CDR2 reads YYNGEE. V lost 4 bases to trimming and J lost 5 bases, with 16 bases between them. The CDR3 region is CASSWQGWGHNEQFF. DNA of the CDR3: TGTGCCAGCAGCTGGCAGGGTTGGGGTCACAATGAGCAGTTCTTC.